This TCR beta chain is drawn from a study of T cell responses to AZD1222 COVID-19 vaccine. Study-wide results and caveats: Spike-specific TCR breadth rose after two AZD1222 doses, and depth rose as well. Females outnumbered males among donors, who were mostly white British; clonal diversity was possibly underestimated.

Clones were sequenced by immunoSEQ multiplex PCR, and TCRdb holds only the in-frame ones, with some missing. The table includes 150,000 to 200,000 clones, 85% to 95% detected once. With respect to this clone: Its matching antigen is unknown.

The source is an adult who received the AZD1222 COVID-19 vaccine. The specimen was peripheral blood, collected 28 days after the second AZD1222 dose.

The CDR3 DNA reads TGTGCCAGCAGCCTCCGTCCGGTCGGGCAAGGCTACGAGCAGTACTTC. Amino acid sequence: CASSLRPVGQGYEQYF. The chain combines TRBV11-3 with TRBJ2-7; no definite D call. The germline V gene encodes CDR1 SGHNT and CDR2 YENEEA. The CDR3 spans 16 residues. The ends were cut back, 5 bases at V and 3 bases at J, with 20 bases in the middle.